A selection of T cell receptor beta chains follows, all from one sample in a study of CD4 T cells in relation to SARS-CoV-2 and coronaviruses. This table comes from immunoSEQ multiplex PCR, and its TCRdb copy is limited to in-frame clones, with some not included. There are fewer than 25,000 clones in the sample; about 70% occur only once, and under 20% lies in the top ten. These receptors have no known antigen. Sequenced: CD4+ T cells from PBMCs, cultured in vitro. The receptor source for this set is a human donor in good health. Each CDR3 is given with its conserved first and last residue.

J gene: TRBJ2-7; V gene: TRBV4-1; CDR3 protein: CASSPTWTSDSYEQYF
J gene: TRBJ2-3; V gene: TRBV18; CDR3 protein: CASSPDNRFDTQYF
J gene: TRBJ2-1; V gene: TRBV7-3; CDR3 protein: CASSQSGGVNEQFF
J gene: TRBJ2-7; V gene: TRBV5-4; CDR3 protein: CASSFGTEDSYEQYF
J gene: TRBJ1-6; V gene: TRBV5-4; CDR3 protein: CASSATINYNSPLHF
J gene: TRBJ1-5; V gene: TRBV6-2/TRBV6-3; CDR3 protein: CASSYWSYQPQHF
J gene: TRBJ1-2; V gene: TRBV6-5; CDR3 protein: CASSFDRGQYGYTF
J gene: TRBJ2-5; V gene: TRBV19; CDR3 protein: CASSNLRVQETQYF
J gene: TRBJ1-5; V gene: TRBV19; CDR3 protein: CASSLGEMRQPQHF
J gene: TRBJ2-5; V gene: TRBV7-9; CDR3 protein: CASSFWGEETQYF
J gene: TRBJ1-2; V gene: TRBV21-1; CDR3 protein: CASSKALGAHYGYTF
J gene: TRBJ1-4; V gene: TRBV28; CDR3 protein: CASRGELERGEKLFF
J gene: TRBJ1-2; V gene: TRBV13; CDR3 protein: CASSFRTSGYTF
J gene: TRBJ2-3; V gene: TRBV7-2; CDR3 protein: CASNLSIRPPGTDTQYF
J gene: TRBJ2-1; V gene: TRBV10-3; CDR3 protein: CAIGTSGESSYNEQFF
J gene: TRBJ2-4; V gene: TRBV5-8; CDR3 protein: CASGGMKNIQYF
J gene: TRBJ2-7; V gene: TRBV24-1; CDR3 protein: CATSAGGSYEQYF
J gene: TRBJ1-5; V gene: TRBV3-1/TRBV3-2; CDR3 protein: CASSQEMDQPQHF
J gene: TRBJ2-5; V gene: TRBV11-2; CDR3 protein: CASSLDGGEGEETQYF
J gene: TRBJ2-1; V gene: TRBV7-2; CDR3 protein: CASSSQQSEQFF
J gene: TRBJ1-2; V gene: TRBV12-3/TRBV12-4; CDR3 protein: CASSHRDYGYTF
J gene: TRBJ1-1; V gene: TRBV12-3/TRBV12-4; CDR3 protein: CASSLVQGSEAFF
J gene: TRBJ1-4; V gene: TRBV4-1; CDR3 protein: CASSQTTGFYEKLFF
J gene: TRBJ1-2; V gene: TRBV5-1; CDR3 protein: CASSPTGYYGYTF
J gene: TRBJ2-2; V gene: TRBV19; CDR3 protein: CASSPGVAGTTGELFF
J gene: TRBJ2-2; V gene: TRBV10-3; CDR3 protein: CATIQGAGTGELFF
J gene: TRBJ1-1; V gene: TRBV6-5; CDR3 protein: CASSTTPQGHEAFF
J gene: TRBJ2-2; V gene: TRBV19; CDR3 protein: CASSRTSGGAGFTGELFF
J gene: TRBJ2-2; V gene: TRBV7-3; CDR3 protein: CASSLGGRGTGELFF
J gene: TRBJ2-7; V gene: TRBV18; CDR3 protein: CASSPSGTGGLEQYF
J gene: TRBJ1-2; V gene: TRBV3-1/TRBV3-2; CDR3 protein: CASSQDRLPSNYGYTF
J gene: TRBJ2-3; V gene: TRBV19; CDR3 protein: CASSPLADIATDTQYF
J gene: TRBJ2-2; V gene: TRBV5-1; CDR3 protein: CASSLDDPNTGELFF
J gene: TRBJ2-2; V gene: TRBV6-5; CDR3 protein: CASSYYARSWTGELFF
J gene: TRBJ1-4; V gene: TRBV5-1; CDR3 protein: CASSLGQSEKLFF
J gene: TRBJ2-2; V gene: TRBV12-5; CDR3 protein: CASGLDSYTGELFF
J gene: TRBJ1-4; V gene: TRBV27; CDR3 protein: CASSISGGREEKLFF
J gene: TRBJ1-6; V gene: TRBV19; CDR3 protein: CASSIQGARLDSPLHF
J gene: TRBJ2-3; V gene: TRBV27; CDR3 protein: CASSLLEREGADTQYF
J gene: TRBJ1-3; V gene: TRBV5-5; CDR3 protein: CASSLVPEAGNTIYF
J gene: TRBJ2-2; V gene: TRBV7-2; CDR3 protein: CASSLVFLQGLGGELFF
J gene: TRBJ2-7; V gene: TRBV7-6; CDR3 protein: CASSLLAGETYEQYF
J gene: TRBJ2-1; V gene: TRBV27; CDR3 protein: CASREFGLAGGWQFF
J gene: TRBJ2-7; V gene: TRBV7-2; CDR3 protein: CASSPTGTRVEQYF
J gene: TRBJ1-2; V gene: TRBV30; CDR3 protein: CAWSPWGIDGYTF
J gene: TRBJ2-5; V gene: TRBV4-2; CDR3 protein: CASSQVGGRERETQYF